These T cell receptor beta chains were read from a single sample in a study of blood T cell repertoires in COVID-19. Method: immunoSEQ multiplex PCR; TCRdb's copy keeps in-frame clones and lacks some. The sample holds around 320,000 clones; over 90% are singletons and the top ten take roughly 3.9%. Sequenced input: PBMCs or T cells enriched from blood (not recorded which). Source of these receptors: a woman aged 30 to 39 who had been exposed to COVID-19. Both conserved end residues are part of each CDR3. The D gene is left open where the match is weak. A row's size may be missing; if present it is once, few, many or a size class.

>few|TRBD1|TRBJ1-3|TRBV7-2
TGTGCCAGCAGCATAACAGGGGGCCATGGAAACACCATATATTTT
CASSITGGHGNTIYF
>-|TRBD2|TRBJ2-1|TRBV6-4
TGTGCCAGCAGCCTGACTAGCGGGGGTTACAATGAGCAGTTCTTC
CASSLTSGGYNEQFF
>-|-|TRBJ2-5|TRBV3-1/TRBV3-2
TGTGCCAGCAGCCAAGAACAGAGAGAGACCCAGTACTTC
CASSQEQRETQYF
>few|TRBD2|TRBJ2-3|TRBV6-6
TGTGCCAGCAGTCGTACTCGCCCCAAACTAGCGGGGAGGGGAGATACGCAGTATTTT
CASSRTRPKLAGRGDTQYF
>few|-|TRBJ1-3|TRBV6-1
TGTGCCAGCAGTGAAACCCAGGGGAGGGGAGACACCATATATTTT
CASSETQGRGDTIYF
>-|TRBD1|TRBJ1-2|TRBV6-6
TGTGCCAGCAGTTCCGGACAGGGGAGTGGCTACACCTTC
CASSSGQGSGYTF
>few|TRBD2|TRBJ2-7|TRBV4-3
TGCGCCAGCAGCCAAGACGCCGCCGGGAGGAAGGCCTACGAGCAGTACTTC
CASSQDAAGRKAYEQYF
>few|-|TRBJ1-2|TRBV29-1
TGCAGCGTTGTTGTCGGCCCATCGGGCTATGGCTACACCTTC
CSVVVGPSGYGYTF
>-|-|TRBJ2-3|TRBV19
TGTGCCAGTAGTAAAGCTGACACAGATACGCAGTATTTT
CASSKADTDTQYF
>-|TRBD1|TRBJ1-6|TRBV7-9
TGTGCCAGCAGCACACAGGGGGGAGGCGATTCACCCCTCCACTTT
CASSTQGGGDSPLHF
>-|-|TRBJ2-3|TRBV13
TGTGCCAGCAGCTTGTCGGGAACAGATACGCAGTATTTT
CASSLSGTDTQYF
>-|TRBD1|TRBJ1-2|TRBV5-5
TGTGCCAGCAGCCTTTACCTCGGGACAGGGAATCTCTATGGCTACACCTTC
CASSLYLGTGNLYGYTF
>-|-|TRBJ1-5|TRBV12-3/TRBV12-4
TGTGCCAGCAGAGGGGTTTTGGGTCAGCCCCAGCATTTT
CASRGVLGQPQHF
>-|TRBD1|TRBJ1-1|TRBV27
TGTGCCAGCAGCAAACAGGGGGCCGGCACTGAAGCTTTCTTT
CASSKQGAGTEAFF
>-|-|TRBJ2-5|TRBV18
TGTGCCAGCTCACCTGGCCAGCAAGAGACCCAGTACTTC
CASSPGQQETQYF
>-|TRBD1|TRBJ1-1|TRBV11-2
TGTGCCAGCAGCCCCCCCGGGACAGGGAGCACTGAAGCTTTCTTT
CASSPPGTGSTEAFF
>-|TRBD1|TRBJ1-5|TRBV7-2
TGTGCCAGCAGCTTATCAGGGGGTGATCAGCCCCAGCATTTT
CASSLSGGDQPQHF
>-|-|TRBJ1-2|TRBV11-2
TGTGCCAGCAGCTTAGGGGCAGCTAACTATGGCTACACCTTC
CASSLGAANYGYTF
>-|TRBD2|TRBJ2-2|TRBV24-1
TGTGCCACCAGACGGGCGGGGGTTGGCGGGGAGCTGTTTTTT
CATRRAGVGGELFF
>once|-|TRBJ2-1|TRBV4-2
TGTGCCAGCAGCCAAGATGGGGGGACTGAGCAGTTCTTC
CASSQDGGTEQFF
>-|TRBD1|TRBJ2-5|TRBV5-6
TGTGCCAGCAGGAGTAACAGGGGCGAGACCCAGTACTTC
CASRSNRGETQYF
>-|TRBD2|TRBJ2-5|TRBV7-3
TGTGCCAGCAGCCCCGGGGGGACTAGCGGGGGTGAGACCCAGTACTTC
CASSPGGTSGGETQYF
>once|-|TRBJ1-1|TRBV6-5
TGTGCCAGCAGTTACCGACTGGGTATGAACACTGAAGCTTTCTTT
CASSYRLGMNTEAFF
>-|TRBD1|TRBJ1-2|TRBV12-3/TRBV12-4
TGTGCCAGCAGCCGACAGGGTTACTATGGCTACACCTTC
CASSRQGYYGYTF
>-|-|TRBJ1-1|TRBV6-5
TGTGCCAGCAGTAGAACAGTGAACACTGAAGCTTTCTTT
CASSRTVNTEAFF
>-|-|TRBJ1-1|TRBV7-2
TGTGCCAGCAGCTTAGGCCATCAGAACTATGAAGCTTTCTTT
CASSLGHQNYEAFF
>-|-|TRBJ2-3|TRBV1
TGCACCAGCAGCCCCCGGACAGGCACAGATACGCAGTATTTT
CTSSPRTGTDTQYF
>-|TRBD1|TRBJ1-2|TRBV6-5
TGTGCCAGCAGAACACAGGGGGCGAGCTATGGCTACACCTTC
CASRTQGASYGYTF
>-|-|TRBJ2-2|TRBV7-2
TGTGCCAGCAGCCCGGGGACTTACCACACCGGGGAGCTGTTTTTT
CASSPGTYHTGELFF
>-|-|TRBJ2-2|TRBV5-1
TGCGCCAGCAGGCGGGGTGACACCGGGGAGCTGTTTTTT
CASRRGDTGELFF
>-|-|TRBJ1-4|TRBV7-9
TGTGCCAGCAGCCTGACGACGAGCGCTGTGGAAAAACTGTTTTTT
CASSLTTSAVEKLFF
>-|-|TRBJ1-1|TRBV7-9
TGTGCCAGCAGCTTCGGACACCTGAACACTGAAGCTTTCTTT
CASSFGHLNTEAFF
>-|-|TRBJ2-2|TRBV11-1
TGTGCCAGCAGCTTAAGGACAGATTACACCGGGGAGCTGTTTTTT
CASSLRTDYTGELFF
>once|TRBD1|TRBJ2-7|TRBV18
TGTGCCAGCTCACCGACGGACAGGAGCTCCTACGAGCAGTACTTC
CASSPTDRSSYEQYF
>-|TRBD1|TRBJ2-5|TRBV6-5
TGTGCCAGCAATACCCGGGGACAGCAAGAGACCCAGTACTTC
CASNTRGQQETQYF
>-|TRBD1|TRBJ1-1|TRBV7-7
TGTGCCAGCAGCCCCCGACAGGGGATGAACACTGAAGCTTTCTTT
CASSPRQGMNTEAFF
>-|-|TRBJ1-6|TRBV2
TGTGCCAGCAGTGAAGCCGACTATTCACCCCTCCACTTT
CASSEADYSPLHF
>-|-|TRBJ1-3|TRBV3-1/TRBV3-2
TGTGCCAGCAGCCAACCAGGACAAGCTGGAAACACCATATATTTT
CASSQPGQAGNTIYF
>-|-|TRBJ2-1|TRBV3-1/TRBV3-2
TGTGCCAGCAGCCTCACTCCACTCGTGGAGCAGTTCTTC
CASSLTPLVEQFF
>few|-|TRBJ1-2|TRBV5-1
TGCGCCAGCAGCTTCTTGGACGGACTTAACTATGGCTACACCTTC
CASSFLDGLNYGYTF
>-|-|TRBJ2-7|TRBV7-9
TGTGCCAGCAGCTTTTCCGGGACTGGAGGCTACGAGCAGTACTTC
CASSFSGTGGYEQYF
>-|TRBD2|TRBJ2-2|TRBV7-9
TGTGCCAGCAGCCCCGGGCGGCCCGGGACTAGCAGCACCGGGGAGCTGTTTTTT
CASSPGRPGTSSTGELFF
>-|TRBD1|TRBJ2-3|TRBV4-1
TGCGCCAGCAGCCCTTGGGACAGGGGAGCTGCAGATACGCAGTATTTT
CASSPWDRGAADTQYF
>-|-|TRBJ1-4|TRBV13
TGTGCCAGCCTCGGGGAGGAGGAAAAACTGTTTTTT
CASLGEEEKLFF
>many|TRBD1|TRBJ1-2|TRBV19
TGTGCCAGTAGATCCTCCTCGACAGGGGACTATGGCTACACCTTC
CASRSSSTGDYGYTF
>once|TRBD1|TRBJ2-7|TRBV3-1/TRBV3-2
TGTGCCAGCAGCCAAGATAAAAGGGGCCGGACAGGTGCTTACGAGCAGTACTTC
CASSQDKRGRTGAYEQYF
>-|-|TRBJ1-5|TRBV14
TGTGCCAGCAGCCAAGTCGGGGAGGGCCCCCAGCATTTT
CASSQVGEGPQHF
>once|TRBD1|TRBJ1-1|TRBV5-4
TGTGCCAGCAGCTCGACAGGGAGAGGGAACACTGAAGCTTTCTTT
CASSSTGRGNTEAFF
>-|TRBD1|TRBJ1-1|TRBV19
TGTGCCAGTAGGGGAGACAGGGAGCCCACTGAAGCTTTCTTT
CASRGDREPTEAFF
>-|-|TRBJ1-1|TRBV7-9
TGTGCCAGCAGCTTGGTTCCGGGACATGTGAACACTGAAGCTTTCTTT
CASSLVPGHVNTEAFF
>-|-|TRBJ2-4|TRBV21-1
TGTGCCAGCAGCAAACGAGCGGACCTTAGAGCCAAAAACATTCAGTACTTC
CASSKRADLRAKNIQYF
>-|-|TRBJ1-2|TRBV11-1
TGTGCCAGCAGCTTTTTGGACAGTGACTATGGCTACACCTTC
CASSFLDSDYGYTF
>-|TRBD1|TRBJ2-1|TRBV19
TGTGCCAGTAGTATAAGCGGTGGTGGGACAGGGGCCTACAATGAGCAGTTCTTC
CASSISGGGTGAYNEQFF
>-|-|TRBJ1-6|TRBV5-8
TGTGCCAGCAGCTTCCTCATGGACACAGATAATTCACCCCTCCACTTT
CASSFLMDTDNSPLHF
>-|TRBD1|TRBJ1-4|TRBV5-1
TGCGCCAGCAGCTTGGGGACAGGCCGTAATGAAAAACTGTTTTTT
CASSLGTGRNEKLFF
>many|TRBD2|TRBJ2-7|TRBV5-6
TGTGCCAGCAGCTCGACTAGCGGGGGACCCTACGAGCAGTACTTC
CASSSTSGGPYEQYF
>-|-|TRBJ1-4|TRBV18
TGTGCCAGCTCACCCCTTGGGCAGGGTGAAAAACTGTTTTTT
CASSPLGQGEKLFF
>-|-|TRBJ1-1|TRBV5-6
TGTGCCAGCAGCTTGCCGCAGGCGGGGGCTGAAGCTTTCTTT
CASSLPQAGAEAFF
>-|-|TRBJ1-5|TRBV4-1
TGCGCCAGCAGCCAAGATCTAATGGTTACTCAGCCCCAGCATTTT
CASSQDLMVTQPQHF